The 14 T cell receptor beta chains presented below share a single source sample, sequenced in a study of blood T cell repertoires in COVID-19. The repertoire was sequenced with immunoSEQ multiplex PCR; TCRdb's copy has only in-frame clones and lacks some. The sample records roughly 70,000 clones, approximately 91% being singletons. Sequenced input: peripheral blood. These receptors were taken from a human donor with active COVID-19. The donor label of this sample is uncertain.

V gene TRBV11-3 combines with J gene TRBJ2-7; a possible D gene is TRBD2 (6 bases). There are 15 residues in the CDR3. The germline V gene has CDR1 SGHNT and CDR2 YENEEA. With 5 bases removed from V and 7 bases from J, the gap between germline ends came to 21 bases. The CDR3 DNA sequence: TGTGCCAGCAGCGTCAGGGACTCTGGTCGGCTGGAGCAGTACTTC. This translates into CASSVRDSGRLEQYF.

This clone is a singleton in its sample. This chain links TRBV28 with TRBJ1-5, with D possibly TRBD1 on 6 matching bases. The CDR3 has 14 residues. The V and J ends lost 7 bases and 7 bases respectively, with 17 bases between them. The germline V gene encodes CDR1 MDHEN and CDR2 SYDVKM. The CDR3 loop is CASNPRGQVQPQHF. The CDR3 bases are TGTGCCAGCAACCCTCGGGGACAAGTCCAGCCCCAGCATTTT.

The rearrangement joins TRBV30 to TRBJ1-1, with D hard to call. Germline CDR1 is GTSNPN and CDR2 is SVGIG (reference sequence). The CDR3 is 13 amino acids. V lost 0 bases and J lost 1, with 6 bases in between. The CDR3 bases are TGTGCCTGGAGTGTTTACAGGAACACTGAAGCTTTCTTT. It specifies CAWSVYRNTEAFF.

In this sample, this clone turned up a few times. The rearrangement joins TRBV4-3 to TRBJ2-5; maybe TRBD2 (5 bases). CDR1 and CDR2 (germline): LGHNA, YSLEER. CDR3 length: 15 amino acids. V shed 0 bases and J shed 1 base, with 9 bases lying between them. CDR3 region: CASSQELRAQETQYF. DNA of the CDR3: TGCGCCAGCAGCCAAGAGTTGAGGGCCCAAGAGACCCAGTACTTC.

A single count supports this clone. Written as DNA, the CDR3 is TGTGCCAGCAGCCAAAAAATGACAGGGGGCTGGCAAGAGACCCAGTACTTC. Protein: CASSQKMTGGWQETQYF. The chain links TRBV4-2 to TRBJ2-5; 10 positions agree with TRBD1. CDR1 and CDR2 from the germline V gene are LGHNA and YNFKEQ. V shed 2 bases and J 2 bases; nucleotides not matched to a gene: 8. The CDR3 is made up of 17 amino acids.

This chain uses TRBV7-2 with TRBJ2-7; the match to TRBD1 covers 7 bases. The V gene's germline CDR1 is SGHTA and CDR2 FQGNSA. V dropped 5 bases and J dropped 0; count of bases not matched to a gene: 10. The length of the CDR3 is 16 residues. The CDR3 protein is CASSETGTAISYEQYF. The CDR3 region has the DNA TGTGCCAGCAGCGAGACCGGGACAGCAATCTCCTACGAGCAGTACTTC.

The chain carries TRBV2 and TRBJ2-5; a weak D match, TRBD2 (6 bases). The CDR3 has 13 amino acids. Germline assignment: CDR1 SNHLY and CDR2 FYNNEI. V lost 6 bases and J lost 5, with 13 bases in between. The CDR3 loop is CASSRGRRETQYF. The CDR3 nucleotides are TGTGCCAGCAGCCGGGGGAGACGGGAGACCCAGTACTTC. Combining the CDR3 with reference TRBV2 and TRBJ2-5 gives the whole variable domain EPEVTQTPSHQVTQMGQEVILRCVPISNHLYFYWYRQILGQKVEFLVSFYNNEISEKSEIFDDQFSVERPDGSNFTLKIRSTKLEDSAMYFCASSRGRRETQYFGPGTRLLVL.

V is TRBV29-1 and J is TRBJ1-1, with D possibly TRBD1 on 6 matching bases. The CDR3 is 14 residues long. With 4 bases removed from V and 3 bases from J, the gap between germline ends came to 15 bases. The V gene's germline CDR1 is SQVTM and CDR2 ANQGSEA. CDR3 sequence reads: CSVVLRGSYTEAFF. For the CDR3, the DNA is TGCAGCGTTGTGTTGAGGGGGTCGTACACTGAAGCTTTCTTT.

The chain recombines TRBV19 with TRBJ1-1; TRBD1 is a possible D gene (5 bases). The V end lost 5 bases, the J end lost 4 bases, and 11 bases lay between the germline ends. This CDR3 contains 13 residues. Germline V gives CDR1 LNHDA, CDR2 SQIVND (reference sequence). CDR3 region: CASSRGLSTEAFF. CDR3 sequence (DNA): TGTGCCAGTAGTCGGGGACTTTCCACTGAAGCTTTCTTT.

The chain links TRBV28 to TRBJ1-1, with 9 bases that match TRBD1. From germline, CDR1 is MDHEN and CDR2 SYDVKM. The length of the CDR3 is 14 residues. V lost 9 bases to trimming and J lost 0 bases; unmatched junction nucleotides: 5. CDR3 nucleotide sequence: TGTGCCAGTTGGACAGGGGCCCTGAACACTGAAGCTTTCTTT. Protein sequence: CASWTGALNTEAFF.

The chain has TRBV5-1 and TRBJ2-3; 7 bases align to TRBD2. Germline-derived CDR1 and CDR2 are SGHRS and YFSETQ. With V trimmed by 2 bases and J by 3 bases, 6 bases remained unmatched. The length of the CDR3 is 15 residues. CDR3 coding DNA: TGCGCCAGCAGCTTACCACTAGCGCTTACAGATACGCAGTATTTT. Its protein is CASSLPLALTDTQYF.

The chain couples TRBV28 to TRBJ1-5, with TRBD1 as a possible D gene (6 bases). CDR1 MDHEN and CDR2 SYDVKM come from the germline V gene. The ends were cut back, 6 bases at V and 1 base at J, with 13 bases in the middle. CDR3 length: 15 amino acids. In DNA, the CDR3 is TGTGCCAGCAGGCCCACAGGGCCCAGCAATCAGCCCCAGCATTTT. Translated, it gives CASRPTGPSNQPQHF.

The chain combines TRBV27 with TRBJ1-4, with a tentative D call TRBD1 (6 bases). V was cut by 5 bases and J by 7 bases, with 20 bases left in between. Germline V gives CDR1 MNHEY, CDR2 SMNVEV (reference sequence). CDR3 length equals 16 residues. The CDR3 region is CASSEMQGRTGEKLFF. CDR3 nucleotide sequence: TGTGCCAGCAGTGAAATGCAGGGGCGGACCGGTGAAAAACTGTTTTTT. The full variable domain, rest sourced from reference TRBV27 and TRBJ1-4, is EAQVTQNPRYLITVTGKKLTVTCSQNMNHEYMSWYRQDPGLGLRQIYYSMNVEVTDKGDVPEGYKVSRKEKRNFPLILESPSPNQTSLYFCASSEMQGRTGEKLFFGSGTQLSVL.

CDR3 in amino acids: CASSESDFNQPQHF. CDR3 nucleotide sequence: TGCGCCAGCAGTGAGTCGGACTTCAATCAGCCCCAGCATTTT. The rearrangement joins TRBV10-2 to TRBJ1-5; D remains unclear. Looked up from germline, CDR1 is WSHSY and CDR2 is SAAADI. Trimming stripped 0 bases from V and 3 bases from J, with 6 bases between. The CDR3 has 14 amino acids.